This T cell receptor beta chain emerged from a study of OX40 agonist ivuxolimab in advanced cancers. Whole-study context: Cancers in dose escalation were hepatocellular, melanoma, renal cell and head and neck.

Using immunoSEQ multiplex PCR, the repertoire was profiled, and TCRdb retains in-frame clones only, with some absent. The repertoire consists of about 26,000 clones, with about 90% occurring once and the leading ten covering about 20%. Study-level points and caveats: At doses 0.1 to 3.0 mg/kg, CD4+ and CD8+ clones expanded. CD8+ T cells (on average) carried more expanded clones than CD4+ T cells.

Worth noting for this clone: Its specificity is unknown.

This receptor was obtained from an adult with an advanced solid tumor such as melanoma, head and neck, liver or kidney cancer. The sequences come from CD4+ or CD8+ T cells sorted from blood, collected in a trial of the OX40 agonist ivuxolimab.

This chain's CDR3 is CASSLWPGQGNGYTF. The CDR3 bases are TGTGCCAGCAGCCTGTGGCCGGGACAGGGTAATGGCTACACCTTC. This chain joins TRBV27 and TRBJ1-2; TRBD1 aligns across 9 bases. CDR1 and CDR2 (germline): MNHEY, SMNVEV (reference sequence). CDR3 size: 15 residues. After removal of 6 bases from V and 6 bases from J, the junction contained 11 bases not matched to a gene.